This TCR beta chain was recorded in a study of OX40 agonist ivuxolimab in advanced cancers. Produced via immunoSEQ multiplex PCR; TCRdb's table is partial and in-frame only. The sample lists roughly 100,000 clones, approximately 92% occurring once. The TCR was taken from an adult with an advanced solid tumor such as melanoma, head and neck, liver or kidney cancer. The sample in question was CD4+ or CD8+ T cells sorted from blood, obtained in a trial of the OX40 agonist ivuxolimab.

The CDR3 coding sequence is TGTGCCTGGAGTTCGGGCTACTCTGGAAACACCATATATTTT. Its protein product is CAWSSGYSGNTIYF. This chain links TRBV30 with TRBJ1-3; D is unresolved. Between the trimmed V and J ends, which lost 2 bases and 0 bases, there was a span of 8 bases. Germline CDR1 and CDR2: GTSNPN and SVGIG (reference sequence). CDR3 size: 14 residues.